This record concerns one T cell receptor (beta chain) sequence. Its antigen is unidentified. Read sequence stops 3 residues before the CDR3 end, and the germline J gene provides the missing end. Profiled with immunoSEQ multiplex PCR; TCRdb holds only in-frame clones, not every one. This sample's clone table lists about 7,800 clones. The data are from a study of T cell clonality in common variable immunodeficiency. Study-wide points: Fewer deletions and N-nucleotide insertions were reportedly seen in common variable immunodeficiency TCR beta sequences.

V shed 2 bases, J shed 0 bases, and the junction held 10 bases outside the gene matches. CDR1 and CDR2 from the germline V gene are KGHSH and LQKENI. The CDR3 is 17 amino acids. Sequencing was done on a sample of peripheral blood mononuclear cells. The receptor's source is a human donor with common variable immunodeficiency. The chain is built from TRBV18 and TRBJ2-7, with 7 bases aligning to TRBD1. CDR3 DNA (partial): TGTGCCAGCTCACCAGGAGTCCGGACAGGTCTCTCCTACGAG. As protein: CASSPGVRTGLSYE. The full CDR3 protein reads CASSPGVRTGLSYEQYF.